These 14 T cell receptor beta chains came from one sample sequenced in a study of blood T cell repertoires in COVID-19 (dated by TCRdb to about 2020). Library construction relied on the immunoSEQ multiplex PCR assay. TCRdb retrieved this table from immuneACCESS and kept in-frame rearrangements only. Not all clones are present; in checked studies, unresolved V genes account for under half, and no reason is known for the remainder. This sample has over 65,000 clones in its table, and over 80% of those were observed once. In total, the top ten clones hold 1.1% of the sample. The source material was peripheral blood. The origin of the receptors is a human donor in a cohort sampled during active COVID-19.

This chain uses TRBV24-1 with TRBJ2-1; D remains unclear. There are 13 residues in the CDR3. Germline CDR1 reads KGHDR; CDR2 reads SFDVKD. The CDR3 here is CAAGKEYNNEQFF. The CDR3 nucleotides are TGTGCAGCAGGTAAAGAGTATAACAATGAGCAGTTCTTC.

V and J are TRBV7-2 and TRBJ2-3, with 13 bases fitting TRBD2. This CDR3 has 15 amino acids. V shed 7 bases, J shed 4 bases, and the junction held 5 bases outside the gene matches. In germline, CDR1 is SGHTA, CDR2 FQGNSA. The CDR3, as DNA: TGTGCCAGCACCTCGGGACTAGCGGGATCAGATACGCAGTATTTT. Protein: CASTSGLAGSDTQYF.

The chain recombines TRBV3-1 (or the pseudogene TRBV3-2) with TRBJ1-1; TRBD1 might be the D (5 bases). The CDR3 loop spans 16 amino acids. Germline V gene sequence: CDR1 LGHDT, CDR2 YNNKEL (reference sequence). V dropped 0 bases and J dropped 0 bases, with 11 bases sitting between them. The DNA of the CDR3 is TGTGCCAGCAGCCAAGATCATTGGGGCATGAACACTGAAGCTTTCTTT. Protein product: CASSQDHWGMNTEAFF.

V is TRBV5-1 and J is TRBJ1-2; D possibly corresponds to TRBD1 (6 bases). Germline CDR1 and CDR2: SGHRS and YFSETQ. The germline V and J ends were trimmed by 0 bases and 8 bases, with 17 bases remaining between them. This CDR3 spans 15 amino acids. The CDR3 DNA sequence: TGCGCCAGCAGCTTGGAAGGGGGTCCGGCTCAGGGCTACACCTTC. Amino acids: CASSLEGGPAQGYTF.

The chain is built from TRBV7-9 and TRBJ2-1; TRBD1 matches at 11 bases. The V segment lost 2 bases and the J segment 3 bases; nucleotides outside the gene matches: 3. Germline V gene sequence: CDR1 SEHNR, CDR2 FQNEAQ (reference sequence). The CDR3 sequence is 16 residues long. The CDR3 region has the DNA TGTGCCAGCAGCTTACCCGGGACAGGGGGCTACAATGAGCAGTTCTTC. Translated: CASSLPGTGGYNEQFF. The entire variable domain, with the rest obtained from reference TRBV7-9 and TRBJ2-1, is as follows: DTGVSQNPRHKITKRGQNVTFRCDPISEHNRLYWYRQTLGQGPEFLTYFQNEAQLEKSRLLSDRFSAERPKGSFSTLEIQRTEQGDSAMYLCASSLPGTGGYNEQFFGPGTRLTVL.

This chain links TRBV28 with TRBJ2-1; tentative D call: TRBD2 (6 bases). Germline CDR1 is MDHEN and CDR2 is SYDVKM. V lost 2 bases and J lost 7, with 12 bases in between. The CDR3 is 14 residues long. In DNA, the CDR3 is TGTGCCAGCAGTTTAAAACTAGCCCGGAATGAGCAGTTCTTC. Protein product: CASSLKLARNEQFF.

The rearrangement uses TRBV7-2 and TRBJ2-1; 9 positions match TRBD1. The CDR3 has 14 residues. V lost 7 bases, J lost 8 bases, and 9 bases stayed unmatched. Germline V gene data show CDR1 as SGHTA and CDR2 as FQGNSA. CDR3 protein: CASKAGTGYDEQFF. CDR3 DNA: TGTGCCAGCAAAGCCGGGACAGGGTACGATGAGCAGTTCTTC.

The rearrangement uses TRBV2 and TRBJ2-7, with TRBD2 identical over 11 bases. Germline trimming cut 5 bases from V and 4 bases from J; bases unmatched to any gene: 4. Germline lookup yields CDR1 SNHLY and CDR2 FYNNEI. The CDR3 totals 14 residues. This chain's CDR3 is CASSPTSGSYEQYF. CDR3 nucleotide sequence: TGTGCCAGCAGTCCCACTAGCGGGAGTTACGAGCAGTACTTC.

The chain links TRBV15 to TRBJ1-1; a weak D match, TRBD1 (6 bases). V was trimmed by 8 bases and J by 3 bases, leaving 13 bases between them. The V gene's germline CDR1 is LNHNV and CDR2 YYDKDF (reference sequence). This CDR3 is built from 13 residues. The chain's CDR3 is CATGKGGDTEAFF. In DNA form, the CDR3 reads TGTGCCACCGGCAAAGGGGGGGACACTGAAGCTTTCTTT.

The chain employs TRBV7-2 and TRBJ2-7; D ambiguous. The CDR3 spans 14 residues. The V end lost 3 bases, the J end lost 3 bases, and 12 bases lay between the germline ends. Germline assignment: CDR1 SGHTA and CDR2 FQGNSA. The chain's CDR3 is CASSFARGGYEQYF. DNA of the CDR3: TGTGCCAGCAGCTTCGCCCGAGGCGGCTACGAGCAGTACTTC.

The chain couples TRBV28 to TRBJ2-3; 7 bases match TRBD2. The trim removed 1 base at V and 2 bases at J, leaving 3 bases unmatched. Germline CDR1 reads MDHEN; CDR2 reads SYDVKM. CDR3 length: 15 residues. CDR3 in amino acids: CASSLSRDYTDTQYF. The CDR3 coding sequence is TGTGCCAGCAGTTTATCCCGGGACTACACAGATACGCAGTATTTT.

As DNA, the CDR3 is TGCAGCGTTTCAGGACTAGCGGGAGCCATCTACAATGAGCAGTTCTTC. Its protein product is CSVSGLAGAIYNEQFF. V and J are TRBV29-1 and TRBJ2-1; 13 nucleotides match TRBD2. The CDR3 is 16 amino acids. The junction had 7 bases not matched to a gene; V was cut back by 5 bases and J by 3 bases. Germline CDR1 SQVTM, CDR2 ANQGSEA.

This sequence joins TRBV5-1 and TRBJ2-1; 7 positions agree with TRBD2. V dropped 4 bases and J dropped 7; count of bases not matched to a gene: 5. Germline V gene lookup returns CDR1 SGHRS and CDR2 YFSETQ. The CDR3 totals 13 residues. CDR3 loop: CASSHPSGNEQFF. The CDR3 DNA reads TGCGCCAGCAGCCACCCTAGCGGAAATGAGCAGTTCTTC.

In nucleotides, the CDR3 is TGTGCCAGCAGTGAAGCCCGGGACATGACCTACGAGCAGTACTTC. Encoded protein: CASSEARDMTYEQYF. The chain has TRBV6-1 and TRBJ2-7, with D possibly matching TRBD1 (6 bases). From germline, CDR1 is MNHNS and CDR2 SASEGT. V lost 0 bases to trimming and J lost 2 bases, with 11 bases between them. CDR3 length: 15 residues.